This TCR beta chain was captured by sequencing in a study of cytomegalovirus exposure and HLA in healthy donors (dated by TCRdb to about 2017). Background for the entire study: An earlier analysis of 587 of the donors reported 276 Gb of sequence data and 90 million to 120 million unique TCR beta sequences obtained from approximately 180 million T cells. All discovery cohort repertoires had been generated using a single sequencing platform. To predict cytomegalovirus infection status, the study brought together high-throughput TCR immunosequencing, statistical association of individual TCRs with disease status, and machine learning. The study profiled the T cell repertoires of some 610 subjects by immunosequencing and related them to cytomegalovirus serostatus. In a later analysis, previously published TCR beta repertoires from 500 to 750 donors were re-analyzed and high-resolution HLA genotyping was added so that TCR occurrence patterns could be studied. In an earlier analysis of 587 of the donors, high-throughput TCR beta sequencing was used to judge whether each TCR beta V gene segment behaved as functional or pseudogenic. Rather than using new phenotypic data, the later analysis identified candidate immune exposures from TCR beta sequences and from how often those sequences occurred across donors. Roughly 5 DR-DQ haplotypes were handled as single units for association and clustering, since linkage in the cohort was strong. Among some 400 genotyped donors of the cohort, an average of about 240,000 unique TCR beta nucleotide sequences were sequenced per donor, roughly 20% of them non-productive. A separate validation cohort of roughly 110 different subjects was used in addition to the roughly 670-subject first cohort. A later genetic analysis took genome-wide SNP genotypes for about three fifths of the roughly 700 donors and used that subset as a discovery cohort. HLA typing covered class I and class II loci at four-digit resolution. Donor age, sex, ethnicity and CMV serostatus were compiled alongside the repertoire data. The study aimed to test whether signatures of past pathogen exposure could be identified by cataloging public T cell receptors. Typing coverage differed by locus: A, B, C, DRB1 and DQB1 were typed in roughly 629-630 donors, DQA1 in roughly 500, DPA1 in some 600, and DPB1 in just under 480. The genetic ancestry cluster associated with self-reported Caucasian donors included about 81% of the approximately 430 genotyped donors. Roughly 300 gigabases of sequencing data and about 92 million unique TCR sequences made up an early release that covered fewer than 650 HLA-typed donors. Overall results and qualifications from the work: A later analysis reported that several top co-occurrence clusters appeared linked to parvovirus B19, influenza, CMV and Epstein-Barr virus. A total of 150 to 200 TCR beta chains were listed by the study as associated with cytomegalovirus. At a false discovery rate of 0.05, a later analysis linked 16,951 TCR beta sequences to specific HLA alleles. Compared with equally common non-associated chains, HLA-associated TCR beta chains in a later analysis were more clonally expanded and had lower generation probabilities. Some IMGT-functional V segments, including TRBV6-2 and TRBV6-3, could not be told apart with the 87-base-pair reads, so those segments were excluded. The sequencing pipeline was judged likely to have produced a cluster of highly shared sequence variants as a technical artifact. In a later genetic analysis, a missense DCLRE1C variant was associated with V-gene and J-gene trimming of TCR beta chains, and the association was replicated in an independent cohort. In a later analysis, TCR association rates were found to vary across HLA loci, with the most associated TCRs seen for DRB1 alleles and the fewest for HLA-C alleles. Correlated functional status among segregating V segments might reflect linkage disequilibrium, but an unknown experimental factor could not be ruled out. Most CMV-associated TCR beta chains appeared to be HLA-restricted in a later analysis, and the HLA associations seemed to be driven largely by CMV exposure. The presence/absence analyses assumed that sequencing depth was roughly uniform across donors, and that assumption may not be true. Three of the identified cytomegalovirus-associated TCR beta chains were confirmed in vitro to be specific for cytomegalovirus antigens. Because HLA typing was missing for some donors at each locus, association tests included only the typed subset. Because counts were too low, 15 to 20 rarely observed V segments, including chromosome 9 orphons, were excluded from the earlier analysis of several hundred of the donors. While some public TCRs were present in many individuals, most TCR sequences turned up only very rarely across donors. In an earlier analysis of around 600 of the donors, most TCR beta V segments appeared in productive rearrangements about 90% or about 30% of the time, broadly matching IMGT annotations. For the cohort, immune exposure information was limited to CMV serostatus. When HLA alleles, especially DR and DQ, strongly co-occurred, TCR associations were difficult to assign to individual alleles. In a later genetic analysis, fewer N-insertions in productive TCRs were reported among donors in an Asian-associated ancestry cluster than the approximately 710-donor mean. A further reported finding was that TCR beta sequences accurately predicted the HLA-A and HLA-B alleles for most subjects in the first cohort. In this cohort, only TCR beta chains were sequenced, and detectable features were limited by the absence of alpha or paired-chain data. According to the authors, the approach could potentially be generalized to other disease states and immunological phenotypes. The classifier was reported to diagnose cytomegalovirus status with high specificity and sensitivity in both the original cohort and the validation cohort.

The cohort was made up of hundreds of healthy bone marrow donors. At the time of sampling, all cohort members were nominally healthy, though unrecorded immune exposures were likely present. The donor was CMV seronegative and was included in the group of about 350 seronegative cohort members. Every donor gave a peripheral blood sample, and the peripheral blood mononuclear cells from that sample were used for TCR beta sequencing. Genomic DNA was extracted from the blood cell samples with the Qiagen DNeasy Blood Extraction Kit. The library was prepared using the immunoSEQ multiplex PCR assay. For the multiplex PCR, a mixture combining 60 forward primers for TCR Vbeta segments and 13 reverse primers for TCR Jbeta segments was used. Amplification of the CDR3 region of rearranged TCR beta genes was performed with a multiplex PCR assay on genomic DNA. The amplified TCR beta libraries were sequenced on the Illumina HiSeq System as 87-base-pair reads. Per the authors' processing: Across the 640 or so repertoires, a later analysis counted around 80 million unique TCR beta chains, around 10 million of which were shared by at least two donors. To remove PCR and sequencing errors, raw reads were error-corrected and collapsed into unique sequences using a nearest-neighbor algorithm that merged closely related sequences. CDR3 sequences were aligned to IMGT reference sequences to assign V, D and J gene segments. For a sequence to be retained, a match of at least six nucleotides to both a V gene segment and a J gene segment was required. A rearrangement was called productive if the CDR3 had no stop codons and remained in frame with V and J, and every other rearrangement was called non-productive. CDR3 was defined by IMGT convention, running from the second conserved V-encoded cysteine to the conserved J-encoded phenylalanine. The earlier analysis of 500 to 650 of the donors excluded any sequence lacking an unambiguous match to a single V gene segment. An earlier analysis of several hundred of the donors classified V segments as functional when productive rearrangements were above 56.7% and as segregating when the standard deviation between donors was above 5%. A statistical classification framework was built for diagnosing cytomegalovirus status from the catalog of TCR beta chain sequences. In a later analysis, V and J genes were assigned by comparing TCR nucleotide sequences against IMGT/GENE-DB human TR gene sequences. In a later analysis, CDR3 sequences and most-parsimonious VDJ recombination scenarios were assigned using the TCRdist pipeline. In a later analysis, each TCR beta chain was defined by its CDR3 amino acid sequence together with its V-gene family, and reads without a unique V-gene family were excluded. In a later analysis, several hundred highly shared, low-generation-probability nucleotide sequences were removed to address suspected cross-contamination and a sequencing artifact. In a later analysis, a clonal expansion index was calculated for each public chain from normalized within-repertoire ranks of inferred template counts. Generation probabilities in a later analysis came from a VDJ recombination model fitted to out-of-frame rearrangements, and those results were checked against IGoR. In a later analysis, hypergeometric tests were used to score TCR-TCR, TCR-HLA and TCR-CMV co-occurrence, with a repertoire-size bias correction applied to TCR pairs. To estimate false discovery rates, a later analysis permuted the HLA or CMV assignments 20 times. A later analysis grouped co-occurring TCRs with DBSCAN, adding TCRdist sequence similarity when clustering within HLA-allele-positive subsets. For co-occurrence clustering, repertoires with fewer than 30,000 or more than 120,000 public chains were excluded, along with about five repertoires with anomalous nucleotide sharing. Drawn from immuneACCESS, this table holds only the in-frame rearrangements with V and J called that TCRdb kept. Clones are partly lost; checked studies trace under half to an unresolved V gene and leave the rest unexplained. V and J calls and clone size are as listed in that table; D and trimming were resolved from the DNA. The sample table records 170,000 or so clones; about 80% of these occur just once. The leading ten clones occupy under 0.85% of the sample.

Regarding this clone: This receptor's antigen is unknown. Base qualities were left out, and no much larger clone turns up one base away.

The germline V gene supplies CDR1 KGHSH and CDR2 LQKENI. Reading from cysteine to phenylalanine, the CDR3 counts 16 amino acids. Only the CDR3 region is kept as DNA, spanning 48 bases read in frame from base 1. V trim: 4 bases; J trim: 0 bases; unmatched bases: 2. The TCR comes from a boy aged 5 to 17 in good health and CMV-seronegative. Sequences were obtained from PBMCs. This chain is built from TRBV18 and TRBJ2-1, with 11 bases aligning to TRBD2. CDR3 loop: CASSLGLAGSYNEQFF. The sequenced DNA: TGTGCCAGCTCACTAGGACTAGCGGGCTCCTACAATGAGCAGTTCTTC.